This TCR beta chain was sequenced during a study of prognosis after radiotherapy for stage I lung cancer (dated by TCRdb to 2020 to 2023). In the study overall: Between early 2018 and January 2019, 20 or so patients with stage I NSCLC were enrolled in Nanjing, China. Concurrent therapy was not administered to any patient alongside SBRT. The cohort was made up of about a dozen men and roughly 6 women, with a median age of around 68 years and an age range of roughly 50 to 95 years. A few patients had oligometastatic NSCLC after their primary tumor was surgically resected, and about 15 patients had newly diagnosed primary stage I lung tumors. Squamous cell carcinoma histology was identified in 6 to 8 patients, and adenocarcinoma histology was identified in fewer than 15 patients. Every patient was deemed medically inoperable, eleven to twelve because of comorbidities and several because they refused surgery. Distant metastases were developed by four of the 19 patients after SBRT, at a median of around seven months, whereas no significant progression was observed in the other 15 patients. For each of the roughly 20 patients, one blood sample was taken before SBRT and one after, so the study sequenced 38 samples in total. Peripheral blood TCR beta repertoires were profiled in stage I NSCLC patients before and after stereotactic body radiotherapy, and the study then linked these repertoires to distant failure. Image-guided IMRT or VMAT was used to deliver SBRT in 3 to 5 fractions at a biologically effective dose of at least 100 Gy. On the study overall, not on this receptor specifically: After SBRT, the number of unique TCR clones decreased (median around 10,000 before versus about 6,900 after; Wilcoxon paired P=0.011). All reported P values were unadjusted for multiple comparisons. The study was limited by its small cohort and short follow-up, and the findings require independent validation. Tumor specificity of expanded TCR clones was not determined. Differences in TRBV and TRBJ usage frequencies by metastasis status were reportedly observed in two V genes at baseline and in several V and two J genes after SBRT. Post-SBRT Shannon entropy and its change from baseline were lower in patients who developed distant metastases; baseline Shannon entropy was not associated with metastases.

Points on this clonotype: This clone's antigen is unknown. No much larger clone is present one base from it, and per-base qualities are unavailable.

All patients had node-negative disease on CT and PET/CT, and none had a history of other malignancies or prior chemotherapy or radiotherapy. At each of two time points, around 6.1 milliliters of peripheral venous blood were collected into EDTA tubes. PBMCs were isolated by Ficoll-Paque Plus density-gradient centrifugation. Samples were stored at -80°C immediately after collection until analysis. From the cysteine up to the phenylalanine, the CDR3 has a length of 15 residues. Just CDR3 DNA is preserved here, 45 bases in frame from base 1. The germline ends are 12 bases apart after V is trimmed by 4 bases and J by 3 bases. Per the germline V gene, MNHEY is the CDR1 and SVGAGI is the CDR2. The TCR beta CDR3 region was amplified from genomic DNA by two rounds of multiplex PCR. The first PCR round used primers specific to each TRBV and TRBJ gene, and the primer sequences were filed in Chinese patent CN105087789A. The second PCR round used universal primers. The Roche High Pure PCR Template Preparation Kit was used to extract genomic DNA from frozen PBMCs. An Illumina HiSeq 3000 was used to sequence the libraries paired-end with 151 bp reads. In the paper's pipeline: CutAdapt was used to discard raw reads that did not contain the multiplex PCR primer sequences. Using PEAR, the high-quality paired reads were merged into contigs. MiXCR assigned TRB V, D and J gene segments to each contig by aligning to reference sequences. CDR3 sequences were clustered by base quality and sequence similarity to remove sequencing errors. Diversity was measured as Shannon entropy normalized by the natural log of productive TCR sequence number. To get clonality, Shannon entropy was divided by the natural log of the number of unique clonotypes, and that result was subtracted from one. Progression-free survival cut-offs for repertoire metrics were chosen using the Youden index of ROC curves, with analyses run in R 3.5.3. TCRdb handled the public reads itself, with Q25 trimming in fastp and clone calling in MiXCR, and kept productive beta chains. Every distinct CDR3 protein forms one entry, paired with its most common genes and DNA. Clone size and V and J calls follow TCRdb, not the original study. Present in this sample are about 35,000 distinct CDR3 sequences, about 34% of which were seen just once. The ten most abundant clones make up about 15% of the sample.

This receptor was obtained from a donor aged 50 or older with non-small cell lung cancer. The rearrangement joined TRBV6-5 to TRBJ2-2; the D gene is perhaps TRBD2, from 5 matching bases. Sample: PBMCs, taken before or after stereotactic body radiation therapy (not recorded which). The DNA is as follows: TGTGCCAGCAGTTGTAGCGTGGACTACACCGGGGAGCTGTTTTTT. It is translated as CASSCSVDYTGELFF.